This T cell receptor beta chain was captured in a study of control samples from healthy donors and cancer patients. Libraries were prepared by immunoSEQ multiplex PCR; TCRdb keeps only in-frame clonotypes and omits some of them. The table lists 64,000 or so clones, under 95% of them singletons. V lost 4 bases and J lost 8; bases outside the gene matches: 4. This CDR3 has 14 residues. Germline CDR1 KGHDR, CDR2 SFDVKD. The gene calls are TRBV24-1 and TRBJ2-1; 10 bases line up with TRBD1. The specimen sequenced was PBMCs. This sequence originates from a man aged 40-49 years with colorectal cancer. CDR3 coding DNA: TGTGCCACCAGTGACCCGGGACAGGGGTATGAGCAGTTCTTC. Protein sequence: CATSDPGQGYEQFF.